The 10 T cell receptor beta chains given below trace back to one sample, sequenced in a study of shared clonotypes between healthy human individuals. Produced via immunoSEQ multiplex PCR; TCRdb's table is partial and in-frame only. The table includes around 2,000,000 clones, under 95% detected once. Positive CCR7 selection of CD45RO-negative cells yielded the naive CD8 cells, and terminally differentiated effector memory CD45RA+ cells were excluded. The sample taken for sequencing was naive CD8+ T cells from PBMCs. All receptors derive from a man aged 18 to 29 in good health. Some clones in this sample may be carry-over from other donors' samples.

V and J are TRBV5-1 and TRBJ2-7; a weak D match, TRBD2 (6 bases). Germline CDR1 and CDR2: SGHRS and YFSETQ. The V and J ends lost 0 bases and 1 base respectively, with 14 bases between them. The CDR3 sequence is 16 residues long. The CDR3 nucleotides are TGCGCCAGCAGCTTGGCCTGGGGACTGGTGTCCTACGAGCAGTACTTC. Protein: CASSLAWGLVSYEQYF.

This clone was seen once. Germline is not matched at one junction end, which may reflect a read error. The chain joins TRBV7-2 to TRBJ2-2, with 9 bases identical to TRBD2. Germline assignment: CDR1 SGHTA and CDR2 FQGNSA. The CDR3 is 15 amino acids. The DNA for the CDR3 is TGTGCCAGCAGCCTAGCGGGATCGAACACCGGGGAGCTGTTTTTT. As protein: CASSLAGSNTGELFF.

Remarks on this clone: Other nucleotide sequences in the sample specify the same CDR3. The rearrangement links TRBV9 to TRBJ2-7; D possibly corresponds to TRBD2 (5 bases). The CDR3 loop spans 14 amino acids. Germline CDR1 and CDR2: SGDLS and YYNGEE. V dropped 0 bases and J dropped 2 bases, with 9 bases sitting between them. The CDR3 reads CASSVGASPYEQYF. In DNA, the CDR3 is TGTGCCAGCAGCGTAGGTGCTAGCCCCTACGAGCAGTACTTC. The entire variable domain, with the rest obtained from reference TRBV9 and TRBJ2-7, is as follows: DSGVTQTPKHLITATGQRVTLRCSPRSGDLSVYWYQQSLDQGLQFLIQYYNGEERAKGNILERFSAQQFPDLHSELNLSSLELGDSALYFCASSVGASPYEQYFGPGTRLTVT.

This chain joins TRBV19 and TRBJ2-7, with 12 bases identical to TRBD2. Germline V CDR1 and CDR2: LNHDA, SQIVND (reference sequence). V lost 5 bases and J lost 3; bases outside the gene matches: 11. The CDR3 sequence is 17 residues long. The CDR3 DNA is TGTGCCAGTAGTGACGGAAGACTAGCGGGAGCGAACTACGAGCAGTACTTC. This encodes CASSDGRLAGANYEQYF.

In this sample, this clone turned up once. This rearrangement joins TRBV6-6 to TRBJ2-7, with TRBD1 matching over 10 bases. The CDR3 extends over 15 amino acids. Germline V gene lookup returns CDR1 MNHNY and CDR2 SVGAGI (reference sequence). J was trimmed by 3 bases and V by 7 bases; bases with no gene match: 9. Here the CDR3 reads CASTQGTGVFYEQYF. The CDR3 nucleotides are TGTGCCAGCACGCAGGGGACAGGGGTATTCTACGAGCAGTACTTC.

The gene calls are TRBV6-5 and TRBJ1-2; D gene ambiguous. The CDR3 has 12 residues. Germline-derived CDR1 and CDR2 are MNHEY and SVGAGI. Trimming took off 7 bases at V and 7 bases at J, with 13 bases between the two ends. The CDR3 sequence is CASTKPDGGYTF. CDR3 bases: TGTGCCAGCACTAAGCCTGATGGTGGCTACACCTTC.

The rearrangement links TRBV28 to TRBJ2-3; perhaps TRBD2 as D (7 bases). Germline values: CDR1 MDHEN, CDR2 SYDVKM. The CDR3 contains 13 residues. V was pared by 5 bases and J by 4 bases, with 10 bases between. The CDR3 DNA reads as TGTGCCAGCAGTAGGGGGGGGCCAGATACGCAGTATTTT. This translates into CASSRGGPDTQYF. Based on the CDR3 plus reference TRBV28 and TRBJ2-3, the full variable domain is DVKVTQSSRYLVKRTGEKVFLECVQDMDHENMFWYRQDPGLGLRLIYFSYDVKMKEKGDIPEGYSVSREKKERFSLILESASTNQTSMYLCASSRGGPDTQYFGPGTRLTVL.

The V gene is TRBV6-6, the J gene TRBJ2-7; D not resolved. Germline V gene data show CDR1 as MNHNY and CDR2 as SVGAGI (reference sequence). Trimming left V 2 bases short and J 3 bases short, with 11 bases between. This CDR3 is built from 14 residues. The CDR3 spells CASSYVPGLYEQYF. Written as DNA, the CDR3 is TGTGCCAGCAGTTACGTGCCAGGTCTCTACGAGCAGTACTTC.

The CDR3 DNA reads as TGTGCCAGCAGCCCCGGGACAGGGGGTTCTGAAGCTTTCTTT. Amino acid sequence: CASSPGTGGSEAFF. The V call is TRBV7-3, the J call TRBJ1-1; 11 positions agree with TRBD1. CDR1 and CDR2 (germline): SGHTA, FQGTGA. Germline trimming cut 5 bases from V and 6 bases from J; bases unmatched to any gene: 5. The CDR3 is 14 amino acids. The complete variable domain, with remaining parts taken from reference TRBV7-3 and TRBJ1-1, reads GAGVSQTPSNKVTEKGKYVELRCDPISGHTALYWYRQSLGQGPEFLIYFQGTGAADDSGLPNDRFFAVRPEGSVSTLKIQRTERGDSAVYLCASSPGTGGSEAFFGQGTRLTVV.

This clone was counted once. This chain links TRBV9 with TRBJ1-5, with D possibly being TRBD1 (6 bases). Trimming took 1 base from V and 3 from J, leaving 8 bases between them. The CDR3 is made up of 14 amino acids. The germline V gene has CDR1 SGDLS and CDR2 YYNGEE. CDR3 amino acids: CASSVTGNNQPQHF. The CDR3 DNA reads as TGTGCCAGCAGCGTAACAGGGAACAATCAGCCCCAGCATTTT.